This record concerns one TCR beta chain sequence. Its antigen is unknown. Distinct nucleotide sequences in the sample also encode this CDR3. This record belongs to a study of shared clonotypes between healthy human individuals. Whole-study context: Researchers drew samples from a couple of women and a few men aged 18 to 49. The study's findings and limits: All-four-donor shared clonotypes had higher generation probabilities than non-shared clonotypes did.

As originally analysed: Junction-only sequences without quality scores were provided by ImmunoSEQ, so filtering was different. Clones were read by immunoSEQ multiplex PCR, and TCRdb kept only the in-frame ones, dropping some. V and J calls plus clone size are reproduced from that table; the DNA served to infer D and trimming. The profile shows roughly 2.5 million clones, roughly 92% of them singletons. CDR1 and CDR2 (germline): MNHNY, SVGAGI (reference sequence). Trimming stripped 3 bases from V and 3 bases from J, with 9 bases between. The CDR3 spans 13 residues. The V and J genes are TRBV6-6 and TRBJ2-7; the D gene is possibly TRBD1 (5 bases). The source material was naive CD4+ T cells sorted from blood. Documented subset: CD45RA+ positively selected. The receptor comes from a man aged 18 to 30 in good health. The CDR3 sequence is CASSYSDSYEQYF. The CDR3 DNA reads TGTGCCAGCAGTTATTCCGACAGCTACGAGCAGTACTTC.